The 22 T cell receptor beta chains below all came from one sample that was sequenced in a study of CD8 T cells in ankylosing spondylitis. TCRdb passed the 5' RACE reads through MiXCR, listing each CDR3 protein once. The table has hundreds of thousands of distinct CDR3 sequences, 20% to 30% seen once. The sample taken for sequencing was blood, either unsorted or a sorted T cell fraction (not recorded which). These receptors were collected from a male donor with ankylosing spondylitis or in good health (not recorded which).

This chain uses TRBV5-4 with TRBJ1-1; TRBD1 might be the D (5 bases). This CDR3 spans 14 amino acids. CDR1 is SGHNT and CDR2 is YYREEE in the germline V gene (reference sequence). Trimming removed 4 bases at V and 1 base at J, with 11 bases between. CDR3 loop: CASSEGPTNTEAFF. DNA of the CDR3: TGTGCCAGCAGCGAGGGACCTACGAACACTGAAGCTTTCTTT.

This clonotype occurred many times. The chain combines TRBV10-2 with TRBJ2-7, with a weak D call TRBD2 (6 bases). This CDR3 spans 16 amino acids. V dropped 0 bases and J dropped 3 bases, with 15 bases sitting between them. CDR1 is WSHSY, CDR2 SAAADI, per germline. The CDR3 is CASSESKLARYYEQYF. For the CDR3, the DNA is TGCGCCAGCAGTGAGTCGAAACTAGCTAGATACTACGAGCAGTACTTC.

Only a few counts were recorded for this clonotype. This chain uses TRBV4-3 with TRBJ2-1; no firm D call. The CDR3 runs 15 residues. The V gene's germline CDR1 is LGHNA and CDR2 YSLEER. Trimming stripped 0 bases from V and 3 bases from J, with 9 bases between. CDR3 residues: CASSQELINYNEQFF. The DNA of the CDR3 is TGCGCCAGCAGCCAAGAGTTGATAAACTACAATGAGCAGTTCTTC.

The rearrangement links TRBV5-1 to TRBJ2-7, with D possibly being TRBD1 (7 bases). Trimming stripped 4 bases from V and 2 bases from J, with 13 bases between. The CDR3 is 14 amino acids. CDR1 is SGHRS and CDR2 is YFSETQ in the germline V gene. This CDR3 reads CASSNQGGAYEQYF. As DNA, the CDR3 is TGCGCCAGCAGCAACCAGGGGGGAGCCTACGAGCAGTACTTC.

The rearrangement links TRBV7-2 to TRBJ2-7; tentative D call: TRBD2 (6 bases). Germline V gene data show CDR1 as SGHTA and CDR2 as FQGNSA. Trimming pared 6 bases from V and 6 bases from J, leaving 15 bases between. The CDR3 extends over 13 amino acids. The CDR3 DNA is TGTGCCAGCAGGGAGGGCTACCGAGGCGAGCAGTACTTC. Translating gives CASREGYRGEQYF.

This clonotype has only a few counts. The gene calls are TRBV20-1 and TRBJ2-5; no clear D. This CDR3 is 13 amino acids long. Germline-derived CDR1 and CDR2 are DFQATT and SNEGSKA (reference sequence). Deletions cut 0 bases from V and 1 base from J, with 6 bases between. Here the CDR3 reads CSARDDGQETQYF. The DNA for the CDR3 is TGCAGTGCTAGAGATGACGGCCAAGAGACCCAGTACTTC.

V gene TRBV12-3 or TRBV12-4 combines with J gene TRBJ2-7; D is uncertain. The CDR3 contains 11 residues. The V and J ends lost 6 bases and 6 bases respectively, with 9 bases between them. In nucleotides, the CDR3 is TGTGCCAGCAGCCGTAAGGGCGAGCAGTACTTC. Translation: CASSRKGEQYF.

This chain connects TRBV5-6 to TRBJ2-2; weak D call: TRBD1 (6 bases). Trimming cost V 4 bases and J 0 bases, with 10 bases left between them. The CDR3 contains 15 residues. Germline CDR1 and CDR2: SGHDT and YYEEEE. CDR3: CASSLRDTNTGELFF. The CDR3 DNA follows: TGTGCCAGCAGCCTCCGGGACACGAACACCGGGGAGCTGTTTTTT. Combining the CDR3 with reference TRBV5-6 and TRBJ2-2 gives the whole variable domain DAGVTQSPTHLIKTRGQQVTLRCSPKSGHDTVSWYQQALGQGPQFIFQYYEEEERQRGNFPDRFSGHQFPNYSSELNVNALLLGDSALYLCASSLRDTNTGELFFGEGSRLTVL.

This clonotype was seen at least ten times. The J gene is TRBJ2-1, the V gene TRBV4-3; D unclear. The CDR3 consists of 15 residues. V was shortened by 0 bases and J by 0 bases, with 6 bases between the two germline ends. Germline-derived CDR1 and CDR2 are LGHNA and YSLEER. CDR3 DNA sequence: TGCGCCAGCAGCCAAGACCCGCTCTCCTACAATGAGCAGTTCTTC. It yields the protein CASSQDPLSYNEQFF.

In this sample, this clonotype turned up many times. The V and J genes are TRBV12-3 or TRBV12-4 and TRBJ2-5; D ambiguous. The CDR3 runs 14 residues. Trimming removed 1 base at V and 5 bases at J, with 11 bases between. CDR3 coding DNA: TGTGCCAGCAGTTTAGGCAACCATGGGGAGACCCAGTACTTC. Protein product: CASSLGNHGETQYF.

There are a few counts of this clonotype. This chain links TRBV5-4 with TRBJ2-1; D is uncertain. This CDR3 comprises 12 residues. V was trimmed by 2 bases and J by 7 bases, leaving 7 bases between them. Germline lookup yields CDR1 SGHNT and CDR2 YYREEE (reference sequence). The chain's CDR3 is CASSFSGNEQFF. The CDR3 region has the DNA TGTGCCAGCAGCTTTAGTGGAAATGAGCAGTTCTTC.

This chain joins TRBV20-1 and TRBJ1-3; 7 nucleotides line up with TRBD1. V lost 6 bases and J lost 5; bases outside the gene matches: 7. Germline CDR1 and CDR2: DFQATT and SNEGSKA (reference sequence). CDR3 length: 13 residues. CDR3 loop: CSAREGARNTIYF. CDR3 coding DNA: TGCAGTGCCCGAGAGGGGGCTCGAAACACCATATATTTT.

The rearrangement links TRBV20-1 to TRBJ1-2, with a weak D call TRBD1 (6 bases). V lost 4 bases and J lost 4, with 19 bases in between. The CDR3 spans 15 residues. CDR1 is DFQATT and CDR2 is SNEGSKA in the germline V gene (reference sequence). The CDR3 spells CSATSEGELVYGYTF. The CDR3 DNA reads TGCAGTGCTACCTCGGAGGGGGAGCTCGTCTATGGCTACACCTTC.

This clonotype was detected ten times or more. The J gene is TRBJ2-6, the V gene TRBV7-9; D is undetermined. The CDR3 extends over 13 amino acids. The ends were cut back, 6 bases at V and 0 bases at J, with 3 bases in the middle. Germline values: CDR1 SEHNR, CDR2 FQNEAQ (reference sequence). This CDR3 reads CASRASGANVLTF. The DNA for the CDR3 is TGTGCCAGCAGAGCCTCTGGGGCCAACGTCCTGACTTTC.

There are many counts of this clonotype. The chain has TRBV20-1 and TRBJ2-2, with 9 bases aligning to TRBD1. Germline V gene sequence: CDR1 DFQATT, CDR2 SNEGSKA (reference sequence). V gave up 5 bases and J gave up 1 base; unmatched junction bases: 11. The length of the CDR3 is 17 residues. The CDR3 DNA reads TGCAGTGCTCAAAACCGGGACAGGGTCTTGAACACCGGGGAGCTGTTTTTT. It encodes CSAQNRDRVLNTGELFF.

The DNA of the CDR3 is TGTGCCAGTAGTATACAACAGACGAGCTCCTACGAGCAGTACTTC. It codes for CASSIQQTSSYEQYF. The gene calls are TRBV19 and TRBJ2-7; D gene ambiguous. In germline, CDR1 is LNHDA, CDR2 SQIVND (reference sequence). This CDR3 region has 15 residues. The ends were cut back, 2 bases at V and 0 bases at J, with 11 bases in the middle.

There are many counts of this clonotype. The chain links TRBV5-1 to TRBJ2-1; TRBD1 matches 8 bases. The CDR3 is 16 residues long. Germline CDR1 is SGHRS and CDR2 is YFSETQ. V shed 0 bases and J 3 bases; nucleotides not matched to a gene: 5. The CDR3, as DNA: TGCGCCAGCAGCTTGGCGGACAGGGCATACTACAATGAGCAGTTCTTC. Translation gives CASSLADRAYYNEQFF.

The chain couples TRBV20-1 to TRBJ1-2, with 10 positions matching TRBD1. There are 14 residues in the CDR3. In germline, CDR1 is DFQATT, CDR2 SNEGSKA (reference sequence). Trimming took 6 bases from V and 7 from J; bases not matched to a gene: 11. In nucleotides, the CDR3 is TGCAGTGCAAGCCTCTCCGGGACAGGGGTTGGCTACACCTTC. This encodes CSASLSGTGVGYTF.

There are many counts of this clonotype. The chain is built from TRBV4-1 and TRBJ2-7, with 8 bases lining up with TRBD1. The V segment lost 2 bases and the J segment 3 bases; nucleotides outside the gene matches: 3. CDR3 size: 14 residues. Germline CDR1 MGHRA, CDR2 YSYEKL. This chain's CDR3 is CASSQNRGSYEQYF. DNA for the CDR3: TGCGCCAGCAGCCAAAACAGGGGGAGCTACGAGCAGTACTTC.

In this sample, this clonotype turned up many times. The chain recombines TRBV9 with TRBJ2-1; 9 positions match TRBD2. Germline lookup yields CDR1 SGDLS and CDR2 YYNGEE. J lost 8 bases, V lost 0 bases, and 12 bases had no gene match. The CDR3 totals 17 residues. CDR3 coding DNA: TGTGCCAGCAGCGTAGGAACTAGCGGGTCAAATTTGGATGAGCAGTTCTTC. Protein product: CASSVGTSGSNLDEQFF.

In its sample, this clonotype was seen many times. The J gene is TRBJ2-5, the V gene TRBV29-1; 8 positions match TRBD1. Looked up from germline, CDR1 is SQVTM and CDR2 is ANQGSEA. The CDR3 spans 14 residues. V shed 4 bases, J shed 6 bases, and the junction held 10 bases outside the gene matches. The CDR3 DNA reads TGCAGCGTTGGGGTAGACAGGGGTGGAAAGACCCAGTACTTC. Translating it yields CSVGVDRGGKTQYF.

This clonotype appeared many times. This rearrangement joins TRBV4-1 to TRBJ1-5; unclear D gene. V lost 3 bases, J lost 1 base, and 7 bases lay in between. The CDR3 runs to 14 residues. Germline lookup yields CDR1 MGHRA and CDR2 YSYEKL. CDR3 bases: TGCGCCAGCAGCCACGAAGCCAGCAATCAGCCCCAGCATTTT. Translation gives CASSHEASNQPQHF.